The source of this T cell receptor (beta chain) is a study of identical twins. TCRdb recomputed calls from the 5' RACE reads with MiXCR, one row per CDR3 protein. The sample has 350,000 to 500,000 distinct CDR3 sequences, under 20% seen once. Healthy Caucasian donors formed the entire cohort. About this clonotype: The antigen is unknown.

Study-level results: Out-of-frame alpha sequences that twins shared showed excess low generation probability. With abundant cord blood beta clonotypes, insertions were fewer; memory repertoires showed no such pattern. For out-of-frame beta sequences, excess twin sharing was weaker.

The sequenced sample was naive T cells sorted from blood. The clonotype originates from a man aged 45 to 65 in good health.

CDR3 sequence: CATSRANDEQYF. CDR3 bases: TGTGCCACCAGCAGAGCTAACGACGAGCAGTACTTC. The V and J genes are TRBV15 and TRBJ2-7, with D unclear. V lost 1 base to trimming and J lost 5 bases, with 6 bases between them. The germline CDR1 and CDR2 sequences are LNHNV and YYDKDF (reference sequence). The CDR3 spans 12 residues.